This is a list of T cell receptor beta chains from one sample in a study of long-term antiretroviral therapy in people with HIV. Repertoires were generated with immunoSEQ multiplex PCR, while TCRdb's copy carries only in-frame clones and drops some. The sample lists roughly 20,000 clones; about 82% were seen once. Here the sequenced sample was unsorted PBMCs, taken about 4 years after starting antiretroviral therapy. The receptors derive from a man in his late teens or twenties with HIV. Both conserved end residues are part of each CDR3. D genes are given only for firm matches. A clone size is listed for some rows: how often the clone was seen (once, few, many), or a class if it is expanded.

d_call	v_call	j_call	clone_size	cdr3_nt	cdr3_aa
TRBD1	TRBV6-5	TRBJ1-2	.	TGTGCCAGCAGTTTCCAACGGGACAGGGCCCCTTACACCTTC	CASSFQRDRAPYTF
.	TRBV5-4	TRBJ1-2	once	TGTGCCAGCAGCTTGGGGGAGGGGGGCGTCTATGGCTACACCTTC	CASSLGEGGVYGYTF
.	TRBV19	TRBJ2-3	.	TGTGCCAGTAGTATACTAGGGGGGGCCTCAGATACGCAGTATTTT	CASSILGGASDTQYF
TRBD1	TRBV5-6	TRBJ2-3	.	TGTGCCAGCAGCTTAGCTATAGGACAGGCTGAATTCACAGATACGCAGTATTTT	CASSLAIGQAEFTDTQYF
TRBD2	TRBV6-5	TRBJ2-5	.	TGTGCCAGCAGTTACTCGGGGACTATTGGAGAGACCCAGTACTTC	CASSYSGTIGETQYF
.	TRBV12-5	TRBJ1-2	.	TGTGCTAGTGGTTTGGTGGCGAGGTTCGAGGACAGTTCTATTAGCTACACCTTC	CASGLVARFEDSSISYTF
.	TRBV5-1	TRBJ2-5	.	TGCGCCAGCAGTGGCTCAGGGTTTCAAGAGACCCAGTACTTC	CASSGSGFQETQYF
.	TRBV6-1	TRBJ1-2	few	TGTGCAACTAATTGGGGCTACACCTTC	CATNWGYTF
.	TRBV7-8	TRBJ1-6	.	TGTGCCAGCAGCTTCGAGGGGGATTCACCCCTCCACTTT	CASSFEGDSPLHF
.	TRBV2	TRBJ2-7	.	TGTTCCTCAGTCCAGGAAAGGGACTACGAGCAGTACTTC	CSSVQERDYEQYF
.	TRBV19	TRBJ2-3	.	TGTGCCGCAGAGGCCGGGGGCACAGATACGCAGTATTTT	CAAEAGGTDTQYF
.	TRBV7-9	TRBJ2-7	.	TGTGCCAGCAGCTTCCTTGAGGGGAGCTACGAGCAGTACTTC	CASSFLEGSYEQYF
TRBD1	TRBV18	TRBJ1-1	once	TGTGCCAGCTCACCCGTACAGGGGGAACAAGCTTTCTTT	CASSPVQGEQAFF
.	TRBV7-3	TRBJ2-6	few	TGTGCCAGCAGCTTAACGAGCTCTGGGGCCAACGTCCTGACTTTC	CASSLTSSGANVLTF
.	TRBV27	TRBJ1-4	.	TGTGCCAGCAGTTTACAAGGGGAGGGAGAAAAACTGTTTTTT	CASSLQGEGEKLFF
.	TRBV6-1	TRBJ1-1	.	TGTGCCAGCAGTGAAGCGGTGGGTGAGAAAGAAGCTTTCTTT	CASSEAVGEKEAFF
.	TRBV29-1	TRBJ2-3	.	TGCAGCGTTGAATTGGGGACCCATCCAGATACGCAGTATTTT	CSVELGTHPDTQYF
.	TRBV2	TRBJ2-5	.	TGTGCCAGCAGTGAAATCGAGTGGACCCAGTACTTC	CASSEIEWTQYF
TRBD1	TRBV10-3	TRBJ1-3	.	TGTGCCACGGGGACAGGGGATCGAAACACCATATATTTT	CATGTGDRNTIYF
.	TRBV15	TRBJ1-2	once	TGTGCCACCAGCCCTCCCGGACCGTACTATGGCTACACCTTC	CATSPPGPYYGYTF
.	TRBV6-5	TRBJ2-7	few	TGTGCCAGCAGTTACTCGCGCTGGAACTACGAGCAGTACTTC	CASSYSRWNYEQYF
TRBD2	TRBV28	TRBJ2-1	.	TGTGCCAGCAGTTTACCGAGCGGGGGGGACTACAATGAGCAGTTCTTC	CASSLPSGGDYNEQFF
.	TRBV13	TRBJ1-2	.	TGTGCCAGCAGCTTAGGAGGTGATGGCTACACCTTC	CASSLGGDGYTF
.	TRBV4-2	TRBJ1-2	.	TGTGCCAGCAGCCTCGGGTCAAACTATGGCTACACCTTC	CASSLGSNYGYTF